The clone carrying this T cell receptor beta chain appeared a few times. Its cognate antigen is unknown. The CDR3 length is 15 residues. The ends lost 6 bases at V and 1 base at J; junction bases unmatched: 7. CDR1 DFQATT and CDR2 SNEGSKA come from the germline V gene (reference sequence). The data stem from a study of T cell repertoires in cytomegalovirus infection. Study-wide context: Researchers turned to recently identified HLA-C-restricted CMV epitopes as well as well-studied HLA-B-restricted ones. CMV infection together with matching HLA type was indicated by public TCR beta signatures.

One entry per CDR3 protein, called by TCRdb with MiXCR from the reads. The sample carries 450,000 to 650,000 distinct CDR3 sequences, about 40% recorded once. This sequence was found in a human donor in good health (CMV status not recorded). Some clones in this sample may be carry-over from other donors' samples. The sequencing used cultured PBMCs, collected from culture after CMV antigen stimulation. V is TRBV20-1 and J is TRBJ2-5; 11 positions agree with TRBD2. CDR3 DNA: TGCAGTGCCCTACCCGGGACTAGCGGCCAAGAGACCCAGTACTTC. As protein: CSALPGTSGQETQYF.